These T cell receptor beta chains were read from a single sample in a study of blood T cell repertoires in COVID-19. Produced via immunoSEQ multiplex PCR; TCRdb's table is partial and in-frame only. The profile shows a few hundred thousand clones, nearly 90% of them singletons. What was sequenced was PBMCs or T cells enriched from blood (not recorded which). The receptors here all came from a woman aged 25 to 45 who had recovered from COVID-19. CDR3s include the opening cysteine and the closing phenylalanine or tryptophan. The D gene is left open where the match is weak. Rows give clone size only sometimes, using once, few, many, or a class for an expanded clone.

>TRBV24-1|TRBJ2-2|-|-
CATKQGNTGELFF
TGTGCCACCAAGCAGGGGAACACCGGGGAGCTGTTTTTT
>TRBV7-9|TRBJ1-4|few|TRBD1
CASSSPGQNPTNEKLFF
TGTGCCAGCAGCTCACCGGGACAGAACCCAACTAATGAAAAACTGTTTTTT
>TRBV10-3|TRBJ2-3|-|TRBD2
CAIKGLAYTDTQYF
TGTGCCATCAAGGGACTAGCTTACACAGATACGCAGTATTTT
>TRBV28|TRBJ2-5|-|TRBD2
CASSFTSGGVMGTQYF
TGTGCCAGCAGTTTTACTAGCGGGGGGGTTATGGGGACCCAGTACTTC
>TRBV28|TRBJ2-2|-|TRBD1
CASSSPGQGAGGELFF
TGTGCCAGCAGTTCTCCGGGACAGGGGGCTGGCGGGGAGCTGTTTTTT
>TRBV19|TRBJ1-5|-|-
CASSIANSLQHF
TGTGCCAGTAGTATAGCGAACAGCCTCCAGCATTTT
>TRBV30|TRBJ1-6|-|-
CAWRFQAGGSPLHF
TGTGCCTGGAGGTTTCAGGCTGGTGGTTCACCCCTCCACTTT
>TRBV30|TRBJ2-5|-|-
CAWGRETQYF
TGTGCCTGGGGGCGAGAGACCCAGTACTTC
>TRBV6-5|TRBJ1-5|-|TRBD1
CASRSGQGGNQPQHF
TGTGCCAGCAGATCGGGACAGGGCGGCAATCAGCCCCAGCATTTT
>TRBV27|TRBJ1-2|-|-
CASSLYGPNYGYTF
TGTGCCAGCAGTTTATATGGGCCTAACTATGGCTACACCTTC
>TRBV11-2|TRBJ1-1|once|-
CASSLKANTEAFF
TGTGCCAGCAGCTTGAAAGCTAACACTGAAGCTTTCTTT
>TRBV10-3|TRBJ1-5|-|-
CAIRGVGNQPQHF
TGTGCCATCCGCGGGGTCGGCAATCAGCCCCAGCATTTT
>TRBV27|TRBJ1-1|once|-
CASSFLRERGTEAFF
TGTGCCAGCAGTTTCCTCCGGGAAAGAGGGACTGAAGCTTTCTTT
>TRBV4-3|TRBJ2-7|-|-
CASSQVNRDEQYF
TGCGCCAGCAGCCAAGTAAACAGGGACGAGCAGTACTTC
>TRBV5-1|TRBJ1-1|-|TRBD1
CASSVGQVVAEAFF
TGCGCCAGCAGCGTGGGACAGGTGGTCGCTGAAGCTTTCTTT
>TRBV4-1|TRBJ2-4|-|TRBD2
CASSQLAGGLTKNIQYF
TGCGCCAGCAGCCAACTAGCGGGGGGGTTAACCAAAAACATTCAGTACTTC
>TRBV6-2/TRBV6-3|TRBJ1-1|-|-
CASSKSGNPEAFF
TGTGCCAGCAGTAAATCAGGGAACCCTGAAGCTTTCTTT
>TRBV7-3|TRBJ1-1|-|-
CASSLTGGPNTEAFF
TGTGCCAGCAGCTTAACGGGGGGGCCGAACACTGAAGCTTTCTTT
>TRBV5-8|TRBJ2-3|-|-
CASSLGPRGGDDLTDTQYF
TGTGCCAGCAGCTTGGGTCCCCGAGGGGGGGATGACCTCACAGATACGCAGTATTTT
>TRBV3-1/TRBV3-2|TRBJ2-7|-|TRBD2
CASSQAPGLAYEQYF
TGTGCCAGCAGCCAGGCCCCGGGACTAGCCTACGAGCAGTACTTC
>TRBV6-5|TRBJ1-1|-|-
CASSTAGQNTEAFF
TGTGCCAGCAGCACTGCTGGGCAGAACACTGAAGCTTTCTTT
>TRBV2|TRBJ1-2|few|TRBD1
CASSEIGGTAFNYGYTF
TGTGCCAGCAGTGAAATAGGTGGGACAGCATTTAACTATGGCTACACCTTC
>TRBV19|TRBJ2-1|-|TRBD2
CASSRPSGLVSSNEQFF
TGTGCCAGTAGCAGGCCATCGGGACTAGTTAGCTCCAATGAGCAGTTCTTC
>TRBV4-1|TRBJ2-6|-|-
CASSSQEGANVLTF
TGCGCCAGCAGCTCCCAGGAAGGGGCCAACGTCCTGACTTTC
>TRBV5-1|TRBJ1-5|-|-
CASSYESGLNQPQHF
TGCGCCAGCAGCTATGAGTCAGGTTTAAATCAGCCCCAGCATTTT
>TRBV6-5|TRBJ1-4|-|-
CASVKTGYEKLFF
TGTGCCAGTGTCAAGACAGGTTACGAAAAACTGTTTTTT
>TRBV10-1|TRBJ2-3|once|-
CAGPSSHGTDTQYF
TGCGCCGGCCCTTCATCTCATGGCACAGATACGCAGTATTTT
>TRBV30|TRBJ1-1|-|-
CAWLQGRAFF
TGTGCCTGGCTTCAGGGTCGTGCTTTCTTT
>TRBV27|TRBJ1-2|-|TRBD1
CASRDRGDGYTF
TGTGCCAGCAGGGACAGGGGAGATGGCTACACCTTC
>TRBV7-6|TRBJ1-4|once|-
CASSRGQTNEKLFF
TGTGCCAGCAGCCGGGGACAAACTAATGAAAAACTGTTTTTT
>TRBV30|TRBJ2-7|-|-
CAWSPGRGYEQYF
TGTGCCTGGAGTCCGGGCAGGGGCTACGAGCAGTACTTC
>TRBV6-4|TRBJ1-6|-|TRBD1
CASKRTGLGLDNSPLHF
TGTGCCAGCAAAAGGACAGGGTTGGGGTTGGATAATTCACCCCTCCACTTT
>TRBV28|TRBJ1-6|-|-
CASRDLVQANSPLHF
TGTGCCAGCAGGGATCTGGTTCAGGCGAATTCACCCCTCCACTTT
>TRBV23-1|TRBJ2-7|-|-
CARGDYEQYF
TGCGCCCGAGGCGACTACGAGCAGTACTTC
>TRBV27|TRBJ1-5|once|-
CASSFMGSSSNQPQHF
TGTGCCAGCAGTTTTATGGGCAGCTCTAGCAATCAGCCCCAGCATTTT
>TRBV5-8|TRBJ1-2|-|TRBD1
CASSLDRANYGYTF
TGTGCCAGCAGCTTAGACAGGGCTAACTATGGCTACACCTTC
>TRBV15|TRBJ2-5|-|TRBD1
CATSRRTGVETQYF
TGTGCCACCAGCAGACGGACAGGGGTGGAGACCCAGTACTTC
>TRBV6-5|TRBJ2-4|-|-
CASSYSVAGQNIQYF
TGTGCCAGCAGTTACTCGGTCGCAGGGCAAAACATTCAGTACTTC
>TRBV24-1|TRBJ1-3|-|-
CATSERGGLSSGNTIYF
TGTGCCACCAGTGAGCGGGGGGGATTGAGCTCTGGAAACACCATATATTTT
>TRBV9|TRBJ2-1|-|TRBD2
CASSVDLLAAYNEQFF
TGTGCCAGCAGCGTAGACCTACTAGCGGCCTACAATGAGCAGTTCTTC
>TRBV5-1|TRBJ2-3|-|TRBD2
CASSLMGTSGGKDTQYF
TGCGCCAGCAGCTTGATGGGGACTAGCGGGGGTAAAGATACGCAGTATTTT
>TRBV5-4|TRBJ1-2|-|-
CASSYRDFGYTF
TGTGCCAGCAGCTACCGGGACTTTGGCTACACCTTC
>TRBV30|TRBJ1-3|-|TRBD1
CAWRIRDSSPGNTIYF
TGTGCCTGGAGAATCCGGGACAGTAGCCCTGGAAACACCATATATTTT
>TRBV9|TRBJ1-6|-|-
CASSASSNSPLHF
TGTGCCAGCAGCGCCTCCAGTAATTCACCCCTCCACTTT
>TRBV14|TRBJ1-1|-|TRBD1
CASSHWTGRNTEAFF
TGTGCCAGCAGCCATTGGACAGGACGGAACACTGAAGCTTTCTTT
>TRBV15|TRBJ2-1|-|-
CATSRTTSHFGYNEQFF
TGTGCCACCAGCAGAACAACTAGTCATTTCGGCTACAATGAGCAGTTCTTC
>TRBV6-2/TRBV6-3|TRBJ1-2|-|TRBD1
CASSLRGGKGYGYTF
TGTGCCAGCAGCCTCAGAGGGGGCAAGGGCTATGGCTACACCTTC
>TRBV7-3|TRBJ2-3|-|TRBD2
CASSSHPAGGRDTQYF
TGTGCCAGCAGCTCCCACCCAGCGGGGGGTCGGGATACGCAGTATTTT
>TRBV9|TRBJ2-3|-|TRBD1
CASSPRGGSDTQYF
TGTGCCAGCAGCCCTCGAGGGGGCTCAGATACGCAGTATTTT
>TRBV28|TRBJ2-7|-|TRBD1
CASRELGQGDPRFHF
TGTGCCAGCAGGGAGCTCGGACAGGGGGATCCCCGATTCCACTTC
>TRBV7-8|TRBJ2-4|-|TRBD2
CASSLVGGGAKNIQYF
TGTGCCAGCAGCTTAGTTGGCGGGGGAGCCAAAAACATTCAGTACTTC
>TRBV6-5|TRBJ1-4|-|TRBD1
CASSPRTGYEKLFF
TGTGCCAGCAGTCCACGGACAGGGTATGAAAAACTGTTTTTT
>TRBV7-9|TRBJ1-1|-|-
CASSSFTHKTATEAFF
TGTGCCAGCAGCTCCTTCACCCATAAAACAGCCACTGAAGCTTTCTTT
>TRBV6-1|TRBJ1-6|-|TRBD1
CASSATGDSSYNSPLHF
TGTGCCAGCAGTGCGACAGGGGACAGCTCCTATAATTCACCCCTCCACTTT
>TRBV7-8|TRBJ2-7|many|TRBD1
CASSLEPRDSHPHGSYEQYF
TGTGCCAGCAGCTTGGAGCCCCGGGACAGTCACCCCCACGGCTCCTACGAGCAGTACTTC
>TRBV2|TRBJ2-7|-|-
CASNPGFYEQYF
TGTGCCAGCAACCCAGGGTTCTACGAGCAGTACTTC
>TRBV6-2/TRBV6-3|TRBJ2-7|-|TRBD1
CASSPGQDRGEQYF
TGTGCCAGCAGCCCGGGACAGGATCGGGGCGAGCAGTACTTC